The 11 T cell receptor beta chains reported below all come from one sample, sequenced in a study of blood T cell repertoires in COVID-19. Produced via immunoSEQ multiplex PCR; TCRdb's table is partial and in-frame only. The sample lists about 230,000 clones, just over 85% occurring once. What was sequenced was peripheral blood. The receptors originated from a man in his fifties with COVID-19, enrolled during active disease.

CDR3: CASSLLGVVPGELFF. CDR3 sequence (DNA): TGTGCCAGCAGCTTGTTAGGGGTGGTCCCCGGGGAGCTGTTTTTT. V usage is TRBV7-9 and J usage is TRBJ2-2; a weak D match, TRBD1 (5 bases). The CDR3 is 15 residues long. The germline CDR1 and CDR2 sequences are SEHNR and FQNEAQ (reference sequence). The V and J ends lost 3 bases and 6 bases respectively, with 14 bases between them.

V usage is TRBV5-1 and J usage is TRBJ2-1; no clear D. CDR1 and CDR2 from the germline V gene are SGHRS and YFSETQ. CDR3 length: 14 amino acids. The V end lost 4 bases, the J end lost 0 bases, and 8 bases lay between the germline ends. The CDR3 coding sequence is TGCGCCAGCAGCCCGGAGAACTCCTACAATGAGCAGTTCTTC. It is translated as CASSPENSYNEQFF.

V usage is TRBV15 and J usage is TRBJ2-4, with 13 bases that match TRBD2. V trimming: 6 bases; J trimming: 8 bases; junction bases outside the gene matches: 13. The CDR3 runs 17 residues. CDR1 LNHNV and CDR2 YYDKDF come from the germline V gene (reference sequence). The DNA of the CDR3 is TGTGCCACCAGGCTTCGGACTAGCGGGAGCCTTCGGGACATTCAGTACTTC. This translates into CATRLRTSGSLRDIQYF.

The chain joins TRBV15 to TRBJ1-2; the D gene is possibly TRBD1 (6 bases). Germline V gives CDR1 LNHNV, CDR2 YYDKDF (reference sequence). The CDR3 totals 16 residues. The V end was cut by 3 bases, the J end by 6 bases, with 20 bases between. The CDR3 loop reads CATSRGGAPLRDGYTF. The CDR3, as DNA: TGTGCCACCAGCAGGGGGGGGGCACCCCTCCGGGATGGCTACACCTTC.

V and J are TRBV13 and TRBJ2-1; D gene unclear. Germline CDR1 PRHDT, CDR2 FYEKMQ (reference sequence). The CDR3 sequence is 15 residues long. V gave up 0 bases and J gave up 8 bases, with 14 bases separating them. The CDR3 DNA reads as TGTGCCAGCAGCTTAGGACTTCAAAGCTCACATGAGCAGTTCTTC. Its protein is CASSLGLQSSHEQFF.

The chain joins TRBV12-3 or TRBV12-4 to TRBJ1-6; D perhaps matches TRBD1 (6 bases). This CDR3 comprises 13 residues. Trimming shortened V by 5 bases and J by 7 bases, and 9 bases separated the two germline ends. This CDR3 reads CASSADSNSPLHF. The CDR3 DNA is TGTGCCAGCAGTGCGGACAGCAATTCACCCCTCCACTTT.

CDR3 protein: CASSPRQDEKLFF. In DNA form, the CDR3 reads TGTGCCAGCAGCCCTAGACAGGATGAAAAACTGTTTTTT. This rearrangement joins TRBV7-9 to TRBJ1-4; D might be TRBD1 (6 bases). V was clipped by 5 bases and J by 6 bases, with 10 bases between them. Germline CDR1 and CDR2: SEHNR and FQNEAQ (reference sequence). The CDR3 contains 13 residues.

The chain has TRBV12-5 and TRBJ1-3; no clear D. The CDR3 loop spans 13 amino acids. The ends were cut back, 6 bases at V and 4 bases at J, with 10 bases in the middle. Per germline, CDR1 LGHNT and CDR2 FRNRAP. The CDR3: CASGSGFGNTIYF. For the CDR3, the DNA is TGTGCTAGTGGGTCGGGATTCGGAAACACCATATATTTT.

This chain joins TRBV7-8 and TRBJ2-7, with D perhaps TRBD2 (7 bases). Trimming stripped 1 base from V and 4 bases from J, with 14 bases between. From germline, CDR1 is SGHVS and CDR2 FQNEAQ. This CDR3 has 15 amino acids. CDR3 in DNA: TGTGCCAGCAGCTTAGGGGGGGGGCTAACGTACGAGCAGTACTTC. Translation: CASSLGGGLTYEQYF.

The chain links TRBV18 to TRBJ2-5; D remains ambiguous. This CDR3 is 14 amino acids long. V lost 1 base and J 0 bases, leaving 6 bases between the germline ends. Germline V gene data show CDR1 as KGHSH and CDR2 as LQKENI. DNA for the CDR3: TGTGCCAGCTCACCACAACAGTACCAAGAGACCCAGTACTTC. Its protein is CASSPQQYQETQYF.

This clone has a handful of counts. The chain uses TRBV27 and TRBJ2-7; D is unresolved. The V and J ends lost 3 bases and 2 bases respectively, with 17 bases between them. CDR1 is MNHEY and CDR2 is SMNVEV in the germline V gene (reference sequence). The CDR3 has 16 residues. DNA of the CDR3: TGTGCCAGCAGTTTCTCACTTGGGCAATCCCCCTACGAGCAGTACTTC. Residues: CASSFSLGQSPYEQYF.